This entry concerns a single T cell receptor (beta chain). Its antigen remains unknown. This sample is part of a study of OX40 agonist ivuxolimab in advanced cancers. Study-level background: Ivuxolimab, an antibody acting as an agonist of OX40 (CD134), was used to treat patients. Patient treatment consisted of intravenous ivuxolimab administration every 2 weeks at 0.01 to 10 mg/kg. Prior anti-PD-1, anti-PD-L1 or anti-CTLA-4 therapy did not bar entry, and less than 50% had some. Study observations and caveats: Some patients who did not respond also had low normalized T-cell clonal expansion.

Profiled with immunoSEQ multiplex PCR; TCRdb holds only in-frame clones, not every one. This sample has 150,000 to 180,000 clones, with approximately 94% found just once. Germline lookup yields CDR1 MRHNA and CDR2 SNTAGT. V lost 5 bases and J lost 4, with 21 bases in between. There are 17 residues in the CDR3. The origin of this receptor is an adult with an advanced solid tumor such as melanoma, head and neck, liver or kidney cancer. This specimen was CD4+ or CD8+ T cells sorted from blood, taken in a trial of the OX40 agonist ivuxolimab. The V and J genes are TRBV6-4 and TRBJ1-3; possible D gene TRBD1, 5 bases. The CDR3 nucleotides read TGTGCCAGCAGTCCCAGGGAAGGGCTTAAAGTGGGAAACACCATATATTTT. Amino acid sequence: CASSPREGLKVGNTIYF.